The 22 T cell receptor beta chains reported below all come from one sample, sequenced in a study of shared T cell receptors in the human thymus. TCRdb's copy holds only in-frame clones and misses some; the assay was immunoSEQ multiplex PCR. The sample lists about 660,000 clones, roughly 90% occurring once. This same sample was also part of a study on human thymus T cells.

Material: thymocytes. All receptors come from a boy under two years old with a congenital heart defect.

This chain joins TRBV10-3 and TRBJ2-1; 9 nucleotides line up with TRBD2. Germline assignment: CDR1 ENHRY and CDR2 SYGVKD. Trimming took 3 bases from V and 4 from J; bases not matched to a gene: 7. The CDR3 totals 16 residues. The CDR3 nucleotides read TGTGCCATCAGTGAAGTCCCTAGCGGGACATACAATGAGCAGTTCTTC. Amino acids: CAISEVPSGTYNEQFF.

The sample holds one count of this clone. The chain has TRBV10-2 and TRBJ1-4; TRBD1 agrees at 10 bases. Germline values: CDR1 WSHSY, CDR2 SAAADI. Germline trimming cut 6 bases from V and 5 bases from J; bases unmatched to any gene: 6. The CDR3 is made up of 15 amino acids. The CDR3 coding sequence is TGCGCCAGCAGCCCGGGGACAGGGGCCAATGAAAAACTGTTTTTT. This codes for CASSPGTGANEKLFF.

This chain joins TRBV5-1 and TRBJ1-1; D remains ambiguous. The CDR3 covers 13 residues. Deletions cut 0 bases from V and 3 bases from J, with 6 bases between. Germline CDR1 and CDR2: SGHRS and YFSETQ. The CDR3 protein is CASSLAIDTEAFF. CDR3 sequence (DNA): TGCGCCAGCAGCTTGGCGATAGACACTGAAGCTTTCTTT.

CDR3 DNA: TGTGCCAGTAGTCACGGGACTACCTTTTACGAGCAGTACTTC. It yields the protein CASSHGTTFYEQYF. The chain combines TRBV19 with TRBJ2-7, with 7 nucleotides matching TRBD2. The CDR3 covers 14 residues. The V segment lost 5 bases and the J segment 4 bases; nucleotides outside the gene matches: 8. Germline values: CDR1 LNHDA, CDR2 SQIVND (reference sequence).

The rearrangement joins TRBV4-3 to TRBJ1-2; 7 bases fit TRBD1. V trimming: 3 bases; J trimming: 6 bases; junction bases outside the gene matches: 13. The CDR3 loop spans 16 amino acids. Per germline, CDR1 LGHNA and CDR2 YSLEER. The CDR3: CASSQGSQGYDDGYTF. The DNA for the CDR3 is TGCGCCAGCAGCCAGGGATCACAGGGGTATGACGATGGCTACACCTTC.

The V gene is TRBV21-1, the J gene TRBJ1-2. TRBV21-1 counts as a pseudogene. This CDR3 is built from 14 residues. CDR3 residues: CASSKVTGRDGYTF. In nucleotides, the CDR3 is TGTGCCAGCAGCAAAGTCACGGGGAGGGATGGCTACACCTTC.

This chain links TRBV4-3 with TRBJ1-5; D not certain. The germline CDR1 and CDR2 sequences are LGHNA and YSLEER. Between the trimmed V and J ends, which lost 4 bases and 2 bases, there was a span of 15 bases. CDR3 length: 16 amino acids. This chain's CDR3 is CASSPSWEMGNQPQHF. Written as DNA, the CDR3 is TGCGCCAGCAGCCCTTCTTGGGAGATGGGCAATCAGCCCCAGCATTTT.

With respect to this clone: Different DNA sequences within this sample yield the same CDR3. V gene TRBV6-1 combines with J gene TRBJ2-7; 14 nucleotides agree with TRBD2. CDR3 length: 16 residues. V was pared by 2 bases and J by 4 bases, with 4 bases of the junction left unmatched. Germline assignment: CDR1 MNHNS and CDR2 SASEGT. The CDR3 loop reads CASSERLAGGSYEQYF. CDR3 sequence (DNA): TGTGCCAGCAGTGAAAGACTAGCGGGAGGGAGTTACGAGCAGTACTTC.

In this sample, this clone turned up a few times. This chain uses TRBV19 with TRBJ1-1; D unresolved. V shed 3 bases and J shed 0 bases, with 5 bases lying between them. From germline, CDR1 is LNHDA and CDR2 SQIVND (reference sequence). This CDR3 region has 13 residues. Here the CDR3 reads CASSIGVNTEAFF. CDR3 sequence (DNA): TGTGCCAGTAGTATTGGAGTGAACACTGAAGCTTTCTTT.

Remarks on this clone: One end of the junction does not line up with germline, which may come from a read error. This chain connects TRBV7-7 to TRBJ2-2; a possible D gene is TRBD2 (6 bases). The CDR3 is 16 residues long. CDR1 is SSHAT and CDR2 is FNYEAQ in the germline V gene (reference sequence). Here the CDR3 DNA reads TGTGCTAGCAGGGACCTAGCGTTTGCGAACACCGGGGAGCTGTTTTTT. It translates to CASRDLAFANTGELFF.

This chain joins TRBV7-9 and TRBJ1-1, with D possibly matching TRBD1 (6 bases). CDR3 length: 15 residues. V was cut by 5 bases and J by 4 bases, with 17 bases left in between. Germline loops: CDR1 SEHNR, CDR2 FQNEAQ (reference sequence). The CDR3 region is CASSPGRGAGTEAFF. In nucleotides, the CDR3 is TGTGCCAGCAGCCCCGGCCGGGGGGCAGGCACTGAAGCTTTCTTT.

This chain links TRBV5-1 with TRBJ2-7, with 9 positions matching TRBD1. With 5 bases clipped from V and 5 bases from J, the junction kept 11 bases outside the gene matches. Germline values: CDR1 SGHRS, CDR2 YFSETQ. The CDR3 spans 15 residues. DNA of the CDR3: TGCGCCAGCAGTAAGCTGGACAGGGGTAACAACGAGCAGTACTTC. It translates to CASSKLDRGNNEQYF.

This sequence joins TRBV19 and TRBJ2-1; 11 bases map to TRBD2. Germline V lookup: CDR1 LNHDA, CDR2 SQIVND (reference sequence). CDR3 length equals 15 residues. J lost 7 bases, V lost 4 bases, and 6 bases had no gene match. The CDR3 sequence is CASSTLAGVGNEQFF. In nucleotides, the CDR3 is TGTGCCAGTAGTACACTAGCGGGAGTGGGAAATGAGCAGTTCTTC.

This chain joins TRBV4-2 and TRBJ2-1, with 7 positions matching TRBD2. V gave up 0 bases and J gave up 8 bases; unmatched junction bases: 10. This CDR3 has 16 residues. Germline CDR1 reads LGHNA; CDR2 reads YNFKEQ. DNA of the CDR3: TGTGCCAGCAGCCAAGATAAAACAGCGGGATGGGATGAGCAGTTCTTC. Residues: CASSQDKTAGWDEQFF.

The chain uses TRBV13 and TRBJ2-2, with D perhaps matching TRBD2 (6 bases). The CDR3 is 17 residues long. The germline gives CDR1 PRHDT, CDR2 FYEKMQ (reference sequence). Trimming took 2 bases from V and 1 from J, leaving 14 bases between them. CDR3 amino acids: CASSLRRAGKNTGELFF. CDR3 nucleotides: TGTGCCAGCAGCTTAAGGAGGGCGGGAAAGAACACCGGGGAGCTGTTTTTT.

The chain employs TRBV4-3 and TRBJ2-1, with TRBD1 identical over 10 bases. This CDR3 comprises 18 residues. Germline V gives CDR1 LGHNA, CDR2 YSLEER. The ends lost 2 bases at V and 6 bases at J; junction bases unmatched: 13. The CDR3 region is CASSQTRGWDRGINEQFF. CDR3 sequence (DNA): TGCGCCAGCAGCCAAACTCGAGGATGGGACAGGGGTATCAATGAGCAGTTCTTC.

The V gene is TRBV6-5, the J gene TRBJ2-5, with 9 bases that match TRBD2. CDR1 is MNHEY, CDR2 SVGAGI, per germline. V lost 2 bases to trimming and J lost 5 bases; unmatched junction nucleotides: 9. This CDR3 is 16 amino acids long. CDR3 region: CASSYSGREGRETQYF. The CDR3 bases are TGTGCCAGCAGTTACAGTGGGCGGGAGGGCCGGGAGACCCAGTACTTC.

The CDR3 DNA sequence: TGTGCCAGCAGTACCGACAGGGTCGGAGAGACCCAGTACTTC. Translated: CASSTDRVGETQYF. The chain is built from TRBV28 and TRBJ2-5, with 7 bases fitting TRBD1. Germline values: CDR1 MDHEN, CDR2 SYDVKM. The V gene end was trimmed by 5 bases and the J gene end by 4 bases; junction bases not matched to a gene: 7. The CDR3 runs to 14 residues. Full variable domain (outside the CDR3, taken from reference TRBV28 and TRBJ2-5): DVKVTQSSRYLVKRTGEKVFLECVQDMDHENMFWYRQDPGLGLRLIYFSYDVKMKEKGDIPEGYSVSREKKERFSLILESASTNQTSMYLCASSTDRVGETQYFGPGTRLLVL.

The chain combines TRBV12-5 with TRBJ2-7, with 11 bases aligning to TRBD2. CDR3 length: 17 residues. In germline, CDR1 is LGHNT, CDR2 FRNRAP. With 1 base clipped from V and 2 bases from J, the junction kept 7 bases outside the gene matches. CDR3 region: CASGLATGTSGPYEQYF. The CDR3 nucleotides read TGTGCTAGTGGTTTGGCGACCGGGACTAGCGGTCCCTACGAGCAGTACTTC. Full variable domain (missing parts from reference TRBV12-5 and TRBJ2-7): DARVTQTPRHKVTEMGQEVTMRCQPILGHNTVFWYRQTMMQGLELLAYFRNRAPLDDSGMPKDRFSAEMPDATLATLKIQPSEPRDSAVYFCASGLATGTSGPYEQYFGPGTRLTVT.

The chain couples TRBV4-3 to TRBJ2-2, with 10 bases matching TRBD1. The CDR3 is made up of 15 amino acids. J was trimmed by 7 bases and V by 4 bases; bases with no gene match: 6. The germline V gene has CDR1 LGHNA and CDR2 YSLEER. Here the CDR3 DNA reads TGCGCCAGCAGCCCGACAGGGGGCTTGAGCGGGGAGCTGTTTTTT. Protein product: CASSPTGGLSGELFF.

The chain employs TRBV20-1 and TRBJ2-1; D call uncertain. The germline V gene encodes CDR1 DFQATT and CDR2 SNEGSKA (reference sequence). The CDR3 spans 10 residues. V gave up 7 bases and J gave up 9 bases, with 10 bases separating them. CDR3 sequence: CSGAPGEQFF. CDR3 bases: TGCAGTGGAGCCCCCGGTGAGCAGTTCTTC.

The rearrangement links TRBV15 to TRBJ1-4; 10 bases are a match to TRBD1. The CDR3 runs 16 residues. V gave up 3 bases and J gave up 5 bases; unmatched junction bases: 6. CDR1 and CDR2 (germline): LNHNV, YYDKDF (reference sequence). CDR3 coding DNA: TGTGCCACCAGCAGGGGAGACAGGGGGCCGAATGAAAAACTGTTTTTT. Amino acids: CATSRGDRGPNEKLFF. Full variable domain (rest looked up from reference TRBV15 and TRBJ1-4): DAMVIQNPRYQVTQFGKPVTLSCSQTLNHNVMYWYQQKSSQAPKLLFHYYDKDFNNEADTPDNFQSRRPNTSFCFLDIRSPGLGDTAMYLCATSRGDRGPNEKLFFGSGTQLSVL.